This record looks at one T cell receptor beta chain sequence and its context. Several immunoSEQ plates held equal portions of the genomic DNA taken from each subset. Sequencing was performed with immunoSEQ multiplex PCR; in TCRdb, only in-frame clones are kept and a portion is missing. The table includes almost 700,000 clones, around 90% detected once. The data were taken from a study of shared clonotypes between healthy human individuals. The CDR3 is 18 residues long. Germline V gene lookup returns CDR1 SEHNR and CDR2 FQNEAQ (reference sequence). The V end was cut by 4 bases, the J end by 1 base, with 22 bases between. Cells designated naive CD8 were CD45RO-negative and were positively selected for CCR7, with terminally differentiated effector memory CD45RA+ cells excluded.

The V call is TRBV7-9, the J call TRBJ1-1, with D possibly TRBD1 on 5 matching bases. The sequenced sample consisted of naive CD8+ T cells sorted from blood. This TCR was sampled from a man aged 25 to 40 in good health. DNA for the CDR3: TGTGCCAGCAGCTCAACCCTCACAGGCCGACCCGGGAACACTGAAGCTTTCTTT. Amino acids: CASSSTLTGRPGNTEAFF. The whole variable domain, filled in from reference TRBV7-9 and TRBJ1-1, reads DTGVSQNPRHKITKRGQNVTFRCDPISEHNRLYWYRQTLGQGPEFLTYFQNEAQLEKSRLLSDRFSAERPKGSFSTLEIQRTEQGDSAMYLCASSSTLTGRPGNTEAFFGQGTRLTVV.